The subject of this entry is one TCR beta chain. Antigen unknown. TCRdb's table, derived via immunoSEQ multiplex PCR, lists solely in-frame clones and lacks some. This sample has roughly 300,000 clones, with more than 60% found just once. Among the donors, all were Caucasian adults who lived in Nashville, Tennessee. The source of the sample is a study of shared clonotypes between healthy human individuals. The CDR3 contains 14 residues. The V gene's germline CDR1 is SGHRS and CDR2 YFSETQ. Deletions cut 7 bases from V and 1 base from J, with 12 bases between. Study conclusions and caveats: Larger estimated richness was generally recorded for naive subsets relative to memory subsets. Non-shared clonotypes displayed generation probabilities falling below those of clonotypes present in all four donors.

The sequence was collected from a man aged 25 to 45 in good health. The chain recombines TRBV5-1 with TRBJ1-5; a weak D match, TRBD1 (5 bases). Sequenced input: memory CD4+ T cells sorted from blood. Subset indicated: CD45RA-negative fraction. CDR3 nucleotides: TGCGCCAGCCGAGAGGGGTTAAGCAATCAGCCCCAGCATTTT. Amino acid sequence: CASREGLSNQPQHF.